This TCR beta chain was sequenced during a study of blood T cell repertoires in COVID-19. Study-level information: Both acute and convalescent COVID-19 samples were obtained from the United States, Italy and Spain. Nucleic acid was either cDNA or gDNA, and it came from T cells, B-cell-depleted T cells, or PBMCs.

Germline lookup yields CDR1 MNHEY and CDR2 SVGAGI. This CDR3 contains 14 residues. Trimming removed 8 bases at V and 1 base at J, with 15 bases between. In the source study's methods: Estimation of nucleated cell counts relied on the amplification of reference gene primers. Clones were sequenced by immunoSEQ multiplex PCR, and TCRdb holds only the in-frame ones, with some missing. Clone size and V and J calls were adopted from that table, with D and trimming inferred from the DNA. The sample records 150,000 to 200,000 clones, over 75% being singletons. This receptor was obtained from a man between 65 and 80 years old with acute or convalescent COVID-19. Sequencing was performed on peripheral blood. The chain has TRBV6-5 and TRBJ2-7; tentative D call: TRBD2 (6 bases). The CDR3 DNA reads TGTGCCAGCGGACAAAGCGGGCGATCCTACGAGCAGTACTTC. It encodes CASGQSGRSYEQYF.